The sample holds a few counts of the clone carrying this T cell receptor (beta chain). TCRdb keeps only in-frame clones here, not all; method: immunoSEQ multiplex PCR. The repertoire holds some 300,000 clones, with approximately 90% as singletons. The CDR3 totals 13 residues. CDR1 is MDHEN and CDR2 is SYDVKM in the germline V gene. Trimming at V came to 8 bases and at J to 5 bases, leaving 5 bases not matched to a gene. The data belong to a study of blood T cell repertoires in COVID-19. Background on the study: From T cells, B-cell-depleted T cells, or PBMCs came the material, which was cDNA or gDNA.

The gene calls are TRBV28 and TRBJ2-2, with 7 bases fitting TRBD1. This TCR came from a woman in her thirties who had recovered from COVID-19. The sample comprised peripheral blood. The CDR3 reads CASGNRGTGELFF. The CDR3 nucleotides are TGTGCCAGCGGAAACAGGGGAACCGGGGAGCTGTTTTTT.